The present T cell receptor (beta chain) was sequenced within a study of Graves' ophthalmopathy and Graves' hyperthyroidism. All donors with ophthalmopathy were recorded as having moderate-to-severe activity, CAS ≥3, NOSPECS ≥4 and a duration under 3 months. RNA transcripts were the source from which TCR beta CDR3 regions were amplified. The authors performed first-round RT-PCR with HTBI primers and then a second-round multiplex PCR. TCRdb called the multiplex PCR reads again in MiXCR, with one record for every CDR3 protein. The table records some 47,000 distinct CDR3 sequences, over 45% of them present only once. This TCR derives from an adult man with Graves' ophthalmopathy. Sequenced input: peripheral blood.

In nucleotides, the CDR3 is TGTGCCAGCAGTGACGGGACTAGAGGACGGGAGACCCAGTACTTC. Amino acid sequence: CASSDGTRGRETQYF. The chain is built from TRBV2 and TRBJ2-5; TRBD2 matches at 8 bases. Per germline, CDR1 SNHLY and CDR2 FYNNEI. The junction had 8 bases not matched to a gene; V was cut back by 3 bases and J by 5 bases. This CDR3 is built from 15 residues.